The next 26 T cell receptor beta chains were all read from a single sample in a study of PD-L1 blockade in urothelial cancer. Time point reported: pretreatment peripheral blood. TCRdb's table, derived via immunoSEQ multiplex PCR, lists solely in-frame clones and lacks some. The table records 95,000 or so clones, about nine tenths of them present only once. Sequenced here: PBMCs, sampled around atezolizumab (anti-PD-L1) treatment. All receptors come from a man in his fifties or sixties with urothelial cancer.

The J gene is TRBJ2-7, the V gene TRBV9, with 7 bases lining up with TRBD1. CDR1 and CDR2 from the germline V gene are SGDLS and YYNGEE. Trimming removed 6 bases from V and 2 bases from J; junction bases left unmatched: 8. The CDR3 totals 14 residues. For the CDR3, the DNA is TGTGCCAGCACCGAGTCGACAGGGACCTACGAGCAGTACTTC. Translation: CASTESTGTYEQYF.

The chain uses TRBV5-4 and TRBJ2-3; tentatively, D is TRBD2 (5 bases). Trimming stripped 1 base from V and 6 bases from J, with 15 bases between. The CDR3 is 15 amino acids. Germline loops: CDR1 SGHNT, CDR2 YYREEE (reference sequence). The CDR3: CASSLWTPGMDTQYF. The CDR3 DNA is TGTGCCAGCAGCTTGTGGACCCCCGGGATGGATACGCAGTATTTT.

This chain uses TRBV10-3 with TRBJ2-2; 11 bases align to TRBD2. Germline V gives CDR1 ENHRY, CDR2 SYGVKD. V trimming: 6 bases; J trimming: 6 bases; junction bases outside the gene matches: 3. This CDR3 comprises 14 residues. In nucleotides, the CDR3 is TGTGCCATCAGGCGGGGACTAGCGGCCGGGGAGCTGTTTTTT. It encodes CAIRRGLAAGELFF.

In its sample, this clone was seen a few times. The chain links TRBV7-2 to TRBJ2-5; D is uncertain. The CDR3 consists of 13 residues. Germline CDR1 is SGHTA and CDR2 is FQGNSA. V lost 1 base to trimming and J lost 2 bases, with 5 bases between them. CDR3 region: CASSLVIQETQYF. Written as DNA, the CDR3 is TGTGCCAGCAGCTTAGTTATTCAAGAGACCCAGTACTTC.

V usage is TRBV29-1 and J usage is TRBJ2-5; 8 bases agree with TRBD2. The CDR3 is 13 amino acids. The trim removed 4 bases at V and 5 bases at J, leaving 6 bases unmatched. CDR1 and CDR2 (germline): SQVTM, ANQGSEA. CDR3 sequence: CSVGPGGRETQYF. The CDR3 DNA sequence: TGCAGCGTTGGTCCAGGCGGGAGGGAGACCCAGTACTTC.

CDR3 protein: CASSGGSGGASGETQYF. CDR3 coding DNA: TGTGCCAGCAGTGGAGGTAGCGGGGGGGCCTCAGGAGAGACCCAGTACTTC. The V and J genes are TRBV6-1 and TRBJ2-5, with 11 bases aligning to TRBD2. Germline V gene sequence: CDR1 MNHNS, CDR2 SASEGT. Trimming took 4 bases from V and 4 from J; bases not matched to a gene: 11. CDR3 length: 17 amino acids.

This rearrangement joins TRBV2 to TRBJ2-3, with TRBD2 matching over 12 bases. This CDR3 has 16 amino acids. Germline V gene lookup returns CDR1 SNHLY and CDR2 FYNNEI. V shed 8 bases, J shed 8 bases, and the junction held 14 bases outside the gene matches. This CDR3 is CASSQTSGGSGGTQYF. CDR3 nucleotides: TGTGCCAGCTCACAGACTAGCGGGGGCTCGGGGGGTACGCAGTATTTT.

The rearrangement joins TRBV5-1 to TRBJ1-2; D unclear. Deletions cut 3 bases from V and 4 bases from J, with 13 bases between. Germline-derived CDR1 and CDR2 are SGHRS and YFSETQ. The CDR3 extends over 14 amino acids. This CDR3 reads CASSSLSTIYGYTF. The CDR3 nucleotides read TGCGCCAGCAGCTCGTTATCGACTATCTATGGCTACACCTTC.

This chain links TRBV5-1 with TRBJ1-4; D uncertain. Germline V gene lookup returns CDR1 SGHRS and CDR2 YFSETQ. The CDR3 has 15 residues. Trimming stripped 4 bases from V and 0 bases from J, with 10 bases between. The chain's CDR3 is CASSGPSATNEKLFF. CDR3 bases: TGCGCCAGCAGCGGCCCCAGTGCAACTAATGAAAAACTGTTTTTT.

This chain links TRBV5-1 with TRBJ1-5; D possibly corresponds to TRBD1 (6 bases). Per germline, CDR1 SGHRS and CDR2 YFSETQ. CDR3 length: 14 amino acids. Trimming removed 5 bases from V and 1 base from J, with 10 bases in between. The chain's CDR3 is CASRRDTSNQPQHF. CDR3 DNA: TGCGCCAGCAGAAGGGACACCAGCAATCAGCCCCAGCATTTT.

The chain links TRBV9 to TRBJ1-4; 8 bases fit TRBD1. V dropped 3 bases and J dropped 3; count of bases not matched to a gene: 4. Germline V CDR1 and CDR2: SGDLS, YYNGEE. This CDR3 contains 15 residues. CDR3 coding DNA: TGTGCCAGCAGCGCCACAGGGGGGGCTAATGAAAAACTGTTTTTT. It is translated as CASSATGGANEKLFF.

The rearrangement links TRBV19 to TRBJ1-1; D is possibly TRBD1 (5 bases). The V end lost 0 bases, the J end lost 4 bases, and 12 bases lay between the germline ends. The CDR3 is made up of 15 amino acids. The V gene's germline CDR1 is LNHDA and CDR2 SQIVND (reference sequence). DNA for the CDR3: TGTGCCAGTAGTATAGATAGTTGGAGGGGCACTGAAGCTTTCTTT. Encoded protein: CASSIDSWRGTEAFF.

The genes are TRBV11-3 and TRBJ2-7, with 9 bases fitting TRBD1. V lost 4 bases and J lost 11; bases outside the gene matches: 0. The CDR3 contains 10 residues. From germline, CDR1 is SGHNT and CDR2 YENEEA. CDR3 region: CASSWTGEYF. CDR3 DNA: TGTGCCAGCAGCTGGACAGGGGAGTACTTC.

The chain is built from TRBV18 and TRBJ1-2, with D perhaps matching TRBD1 (5 bases). From germline, CDR1 is KGHSH and CDR2 LQKENI. This CDR3 is 13 amino acids long. With 3 bases removed from V and 5 bases from J, the gap between germline ends came to 10 bases. The CDR3 spells CASSPGREYGYTF. The CDR3 coding sequence is TGTGCCAGCTCACCGGGACGGGAGTATGGCTACACCTTC.

This rearrangement joins TRBV28 to TRBJ2-2; no clear D gene. Germline V gene data show CDR1 as MDHEN and CDR2 as SYDVKM. Trimming pared 3 bases from V and 0 bases from J, leaving 8 bases between. The CDR3 loop spans 15 amino acids. The CDR3: CASSFWATNTGELFF. The DNA for the CDR3 is TGTGCCAGCAGTTTTTGGGCCACGAACACCGGGGAGCTGTTTTTT. The full variable domain, in which reference TRBV28 and TRBJ2-2 provide the parts outside the CDR3, is DVKVTQSSRYLVKRTGEKVFLECVQDMDHENMFWYRQDPGLGLRLIYFSYDVKMKEKGDIPEGYSVSREKKERFSLILESASTNQTSMYLCASSFWATNTGELFFGEGSRLTVL.

The genes are TRBV18 and TRBJ1-4; a weak D match, TRBD1 (5 bases). The CDR3 is 15 amino acids. The V end was cut by 4 bases, the J end by 0 bases, with 9 bases between. The germline CDR1 and CDR2 sequences are KGHSH and LQKENI. In nucleotides, the CDR3 is TGTGCCAGCTCACGCCTCAGGGCAACTAATGAAAAACTGTTTTTT. Its translation: CASSRLRATNEKLFF.

V and J are TRBV5-1 and TRBJ2-2; maybe TRBD2 (5 bases). Germline V gene data show CDR1 as SGHRS and CDR2 as YFSETQ. V dropped 0 bases and J dropped 5 bases, with 11 bases sitting between them. The CDR3 runs to 15 residues. The DNA of the CDR3 is TGCGCCAGCAGCTTGGAGTTGGGAGTTACCGGGGAGCTGTTTTTT. It encodes CASSLELGVTGELFF.

This sequence joins TRBV5-1 and TRBJ2-5, with a weak D call TRBD2 (6 bases). Germline V gene data show CDR1 as SGHRS and CDR2 as YFSETQ. The CDR3 spans 17 residues. V was pared by 1 base and J by 0 bases, with 16 bases between. The CDR3 DNA follows: TGCGCCAGCAGCTTGTTCGTCCGCGGGGCGTACCAAGAGACCCAGTACTTC. Its protein product is CASSLFVRGAYQETQYF. The whole variable domain, filled in from reference TRBV5-1 and TRBJ2-5, reads KAGVTQTPRYLIKTRGQQVTLSCSPISGHRSVSWYQQTPGQGLQFLFEYFSETQRNKGNFPGRFSGRQFSNSRSEMNVSTLELGDSALYLCASSLFVRGAYQETQYFGPGTRLLVL.

The chain recombines TRBV2 with TRBJ2-3, with TRBD2 matching 9 bases. CDR3 length: 16 amino acids. Per germline, CDR1 SNHLY and CDR2 FYNNEI. V trimming: 6 bases; J trimming: 4 bases; junction bases outside the gene matches: 11. CDR3 DNA: TGTGCCAGCAGCCTTAATACGCCTAGCGGGGCAGATACGCAGTATTTT. This encodes CASSLNTPSGADTQYF.

The chain links TRBV4-2 to TRBJ2-1, with D perhaps TRBD2 (5 bases). The CDR3 is 16 residues long. The ends were cut back, 2 bases at V and 9 bases at J, with 20 bases in the middle. Per the germline V gene, CDR1 is LGHNA and CDR2 is YNFKEQ. CDR3 in DNA: TGTGCCAGCAGCCAACCGGGATTTAGAGATAGTCGTGAGCAGTTCTTC. Protein product: CASSQPGFRDSREQFF.

This clone appeared a few times. V and J are TRBV7-2 and TRBJ1-2; 8 positions agree with TRBD1. The CDR3 is made up of 14 amino acids. Unmatched junction bases numbered 7, after V lost 5 bases and J lost 5 bases. The germline CDR1 and CDR2 sequences are SGHTA and FQGNSA. CDR3 sequence: CASSTSGTGYGYTF. CDR3 nucleotides: TGTGCCAGCAGCACTTCCGGGACAGGTTATGGCTACACCTTC.

The V and J genes are TRBV5-1 and TRBJ2-7; TRBD2 agrees at 9 bases. CDR3 length equals 15 residues. Per the germline V gene, CDR1 is SGHRS and CDR2 is YFSETQ. V shed 0 bases and J 4 bases; nucleotides not matched to a gene: 5. CDR3 sequence reads: CASSLEAGGSYEQYF. The CDR3 DNA reads TGCGCCAGCAGCTTGGAGGCGGGAGGGTCTTACGAGCAGTACTTC.

Here the CDR3 reads CASSAGERYGYTF. As DNA, the CDR3 is TGCGCCAGCAGCGCAGGGGAACGCTATGGCTACACCTTC. The chain employs TRBV5-1 and TRBJ1-2; a possible D gene is TRBD1 (6 bases). Trimming removed 4 bases from V and 4 bases from J, with 11 bases in between. Germline-derived CDR1 and CDR2 are SGHRS and YFSETQ. CDR3 length: 13 residues.

This chain joins TRBV6-1 and TRBJ2-7; 9 nucleotides align to TRBD1. CDR1 and CDR2 (germline): MNHNS, SASEGT. V lost 11 bases to trimming and J lost 6 bases; unmatched junction nucleotides: 14. The CDR3 spans 14 residues. The CDR3 nucleotides read TGTGCCGGGGGGTGGGGACAGGGCCCTTCCGAGCAGTACTTC. It is translated as CAGGWGQGPSEQYF.

This clone has more than one count but fewer than ten. The DNA for the CDR3 is TGTGCCAGCAGTTTAAACAGCTTCTACGAGCAGTACTTC. Its protein product is CASSLNSFYEQYF. The rearrangement links TRBV27 to TRBJ2-7; no clear D. The CDR3 sequence is 13 residues long. V was shortened by 2 bases and J by 3 bases, with 8 bases between the two germline ends. Germline V lookup: CDR1 MNHEY, CDR2 SMNVEV (reference sequence).

This rearrangement joins TRBV6-5 to TRBJ1-6; D not resolved. CDR3 length: 13 residues. Germline V gene data show CDR1 as MNHEY and CDR2 as SVGAGI. Trimming shortened V by 2 bases and J by 9 bases, and 8 bases separated the two germline ends. The CDR3 DNA reads as TGTGCCAGCAGTTACGAGAGCTTTTCACCCCTCCACTTT. The encoded protein is CASSYESFSPLHF.